One and the same sample provided the 27 T cell receptor beta chains below, sequenced in a study of T cells after yellow fever vaccination. Via MiXCR, TCRdb re-called the 5' RACE reads, giving one row per CDR3 protein. This table has 200,000 to 300,000 distinct CDR3 sequences, about 3.5% appearing once. The sample here was PBMCs, taken 15 days after the yellow fever booster vaccination. The receptors derive from a young man who received the YFV17D yellow fever vaccine.

The chain joins TRBV6-4 to TRBJ2-7; D might be TRBD2 (6 bases). Trimming stripped 1 base from V and 0 bases from J, with 10 bases between. The CDR3 runs 15 residues. In germline, CDR1 is MRHNA, CDR2 SNTAGT. CDR3 nucleotides: TGTGCCAGCAGTGACTGGGGGGTTAGCTCCTACGAGCAGTACGTC. This codes for CASSDWGVSSYEQYV.

This clonotype was observed at least ten times. The rearrangement uses TRBV20-1 and TRBJ2-7, with unresolved D. CDR3 length equals 11 residues. V was shortened by 0 bases and J by 2 bases, with 2 bases between the two germline ends. CDR1 DFQATT and CDR2 SNEGSKA come from the germline V gene (reference sequence). The DNA for the CDR3 is TGCAGTGCTAGAGATACCTACGAGCAGTACGTC. Translating gives CSARDTYEQYV.

In its sample, this clonotype was seen many times. The rearrangement joins TRBV7-9 to TRBJ1-2; D ambiguous. This CDR3 contains 15 residues. The V end lost 1 base, the J end lost 4 bases, and 13 bases lay between the germline ends. Germline CDR1 is SEHNR and CDR2 is FQNEAQ (reference sequence). CDR3 sequence reads: CASSLGVLVGYGYTF. The CDR3 DNA follows: TGTGCCAGCAGCTTAGGGGTTTTGGTTGGCTATGGCTACACCTTC.

This clonotype showed up just a few times. The rearrangement uses TRBV7-8 and TRBJ1-5; the match to TRBD1 covers 7 bases. The CDR3 loop spans 16 amino acids. Looked up from germline, CDR1 is SGHVS and CDR2 is FQNEAQ. With 1 base clipped from V and 1 base from J, the junction kept 4 bases outside the gene matches. The DNA for the CDR3 is TGTGCCAGCAGCTTAGAGGAAGGGGGCAGCAATCAGCCCCAGCATTTT. Amino acids: CASSLEEGGSNQPQHF. Together with reference TRBV7-8 and TRBJ1-5, the CDR3 gives the full variable domain: GAGVSQSPRYKVAKRGQDVALRCDPISGHVSLFWYQQALGQGPEFLTYFQNEAQLDKSGLPSDRFFAERPEGSVSTLKIQRTQQEDSAVYLCASSLEEGGSNQPQHFGDGTRLSIL.

This clonotype appeared many times. V usage is TRBV7-2 and J usage is TRBJ2-7; D not certain. The germline V gene has CDR1 SGHTA and CDR2 FQGNSA. V lost 1 base and J 2 bases, leaving 12 bases between the germline ends. The CDR3 has 15 residues. Here the CDR3 DNA reads TGTGCCAGCAGCTTAGTCGTGTCCAAGACCTACGAGCAGTACTTC. Its protein is CASSLVVSKTYEQYF. Drawing the rest from reference TRBV7-2 and TRBJ2-7, the complete variable domain is GAGVSQSPSNKVTEKGKDVELRCDPISGHTALYWYRQSLGQGLEFLIYFQGNSAPDKSGLPSDRFSAERTGGSVSTLTIQRTQQEDSAVYLCASSLVVSKTYEQYFGPGTRLTVT.

This clonotype was seen at least ten times. J is TRBJ1-4 and V is TRBV28; the D is unclear. The CDR3 spans 14 residues. V was shortened by 2 bases and J by 8 bases, with 12 bases between the two germline ends. The V gene's germline CDR1 is MDHEN and CDR2 SYDVKM. CDR3 DNA sequence: TGTGCCAGCAGTTTAGGCGGTGATTCAGAAAAACTGTTTTTT. Translation: CASSLGGDSEKLFF.

This clonotype was seen many times. The V gene is TRBV24-1, the J gene TRBJ2-1, with 7 nucleotides matching TRBD1. CDR1 and CDR2 from the germline V gene are KGHDR and SFDVKD. The CDR3 is 14 residues long. V lost 2 bases, J lost 4 bases, and 1 base stayed unmatched. This CDR3 reads CATSDSGGYNEQFF. CDR3 sequence (DNA): TGTGCCACCAGTGATTCAGGGGGTTACAATGAGCAGTTCTTC.

There are many counts of this clonotype. The genes are TRBV9 and TRBJ1-1; no reliable D call. CDR3 size: 14 residues. V was pared by 3 bases and J by 1 base, with 10 bases between. Germline CDR1 and CDR2: SGDLS and YYNGEE. CDR3 nucleotide sequence: TGTGCCAGCAGCGCTGGGGAGGGGAACACTGAAGCTTTCTTT. It yields the protein CASSAGEGNTEAFF.

This clonotype was picked up many times. The chain couples TRBV10-3 to TRBJ1-6, with D unresolved. This CDR3 comprises 14 residues. Germline CDR1 ENHRY, CDR2 SYGVKD. The V gene lost 11 bases and the J gene lost 7 bases, with 18 bases spanning the gap. The CDR3 sequence is CAASTPYGNSPLHF. For the CDR3, the DNA is TGTGCCGCCTCTACACCTTACGGGAATTCACCCCTCCACTTT.

This clonotype has ten or more counts. The J gene is TRBJ2-2, the V gene TRBV7-2; TRBD2 might be the D (7 bases). The CDR3 runs to 17 residues. The V end lost 1 base, the J end lost 1 base, and 13 bases lay between the germline ends. The germline V gene has CDR1 SGHTA and CDR2 FQGNSA. The DNA of the CDR3 is TGTGCCAGCAGCTTAGTTGGCGGGGGCCAGAACACCGGGGAGCTGTTTTTT. Protein sequence: CASSLVGGGQNTGELFF.

This clonotype was observed many times. The chain carries TRBV7-9 and TRBJ2-2; TRBD2 is a possible D gene (5 bases). The CDR3 totals 15 residues. In germline, CDR1 is SEHNR, CDR2 FQNEAQ (reference sequence). V lost 4 bases and J lost 0, with 9 bases in between. The CDR3 DNA reads TGTGCCAGCAGCTCGCGGGCAGCGAACACCGGGGAGCTGTTTTTT. Encoded protein: CASSSRAANTGELFF.

Ten or more counts support this clonotype. The chain links TRBV6-5 to TRBJ2-7; the match to TRBD2 covers 9 bases. Trimming cost V 5 bases and J 4 bases; bases outside gene matches: 6. CDR3 length equals 14 residues. The germline gives CDR1 MNHEY, CDR2 SVGAGI. The CDR3: CASSPRGGIYEQYF. The CDR3 nucleotides are TGTGCCAGCAGTCCGCGGGGGGGAATATACGAGCAGTACTTC.

This clonotype was seen many times. V usage is TRBV2 and J usage is TRBJ2-5, with TRBD1 matching 9 bases. The length of the CDR3 is 11 residues. Trimming cost V 10 bases and J 7 bases; bases outside gene matches: 4. Germline-derived CDR1 and CDR2 are SNHLY and FYNNEI. The CDR3 reads CATRQGGTQYF. For the CDR3, the DNA is TGTGCCACCCGACAGGGGGGGACCCAGTACTTC.

This clonotype was observed many times. V is TRBV11-2 and J is TRBJ2-7; D gene uncertain. The length of the CDR3 is 12 residues. Trimming cost V 4 bases and J 4 bases, with 8 bases left between them. CDR1 SGHAT and CDR2 FQNNGV come from the germline V gene. The CDR3 DNA sequence: TGTGCCAGCAGCTCCTCAGGTTACGAGCAGTACTTC. Protein: CASSSSGYEQYF.

In this sample, this clonotype turned up many times. This chain links TRBV5-5 with TRBJ2-5, with D unresolved. V lost 1 base, J lost 4 bases, and 5 bases lay in between. CDR1 and CDR2 (germline): SGHKS, YYEKEE (reference sequence). CDR3 length equals 12 residues. This CDR3 reads CASSLYGETQYF. The CDR3 DNA follows: TGTGCCAGCAGCTTGTATGGAGAGACCCAGTACTTC.

This clonotype has at least ten counts. The chain is built from TRBV11-1 and TRBJ2-3; 8 bases align to TRBD1. The CDR3 is 14 residues long. Trimming cost V 6 bases and J 4 bases; bases outside gene matches: 6. CDR1 SGHAT and CDR2 FQDESV come from the germline V gene (reference sequence). CDR3 residues: CASRTQGASDTQYF. The CDR3 DNA reads as TGTGCCAGCAGAACTCAGGGGGCATCAGATACGCAGTATTTT.

At least ten counts were recorded for this clonotype. The genes are TRBV6-5 and TRBJ1-1; TRBD1 is a possible D gene (6 bases). The germline gives CDR1 MNHEY, CDR2 SVGAGI. V lost 5 bases, J lost 1 base, and 11 bases lay in between. The CDR3 runs 14 residues. CDR3 sequence reads: CASSTEGGNTEAFF. DNA for the CDR3: TGTGCCAGCAGTACCGAAGGGGGGAACACTGAAGCTTTCTTT.

The V gene is TRBV4-1, the J gene TRBJ2-5; D call uncertain. Per germline, CDR1 MGHRA and CDR2 YSYEKL. This CDR3 has 14 residues. Trimming left V 1 base short and J 2 bases short, with 8 bases between. The chain's CDR3 is CASSQVPQQETQYF. CDR3 sequence (DNA): TGCGCCAGCAGCCAAGTTCCACAGCAAGAGACCCAGTACTTC.

This clonotype was seen at least ten times. This sequence joins TRBV5-1 and TRBJ2-3, with D uncertain. The CDR3 is 15 residues long. From germline, CDR1 is SGHRS and CDR2 YFSETQ. The ends were cut back, 0 bases at V and 6 bases at J, with 14 bases in the middle. CDR3 amino acids: CASSLAQFPRDTQYF. The CDR3, as DNA: TGCGCCAGCAGCTTGGCGCAATTCCCCCGCGATACGCAGTATTTT.

This clonotype was seen at least ten times. The chain links TRBV5-1 to TRBJ2-3; unclear D gene. The ends were cut back, 0 bases at V and 2 bases at J, with 7 bases in the middle. This CDR3 contains 14 residues. Germline V gene sequence: CDR1 SGHRS, CDR2 YFSETQ. The CDR3 spells CASSLGENTDTQYF. CDR3 DNA: TGCGCCAGCAGCTTGGGCGAGAACACAGATACGCAGTATTTT.

This clonotype was seen repeatedly, ten times or more. The chain joins TRBV5-1 to TRBJ2-4, with D tentatively TRBD2 (6 bases). Germline values: CDR1 SGHRS, CDR2 YFSETQ. The CDR3 runs to 14 residues. Trimming shortened V by 4 bases and J by 1 base, and 9 bases separated the two germline ends. The CDR3 is CASSDAGAKNIQYF. In DNA form, the CDR3 reads TGCGCCAGCAGCGATGCGGGGGCCAAAAACATTCAGTACTTC.

The rearrangement uses TRBV5-1 and TRBJ2-6, with D unclear. Germline CDR1 and CDR2: SGHRS and YFSETQ. With 7 bases removed from V and 4 bases from J, the gap between germline ends came to 12 bases. This CDR3 is 14 amino acids long. The CDR3 loop is CASLLEPGANVLTF. DNA of the CDR3: TGCGCCAGCCTATTGGAGCCCGGGGCCAACGTCCTGACTTTC.

The sample holds many counts of this clonotype. The J gene is TRBJ1-1, the V gene TRBV12-3 or TRBV12-4, with TRBD1 matching 7 bases. V was clipped by 6 bases and J by 1 base; unmatched bases: 5. The length of the CDR3 is 14 residues. Written as DNA, the CDR3 is TGTGCCAGCAGCCCACAGGGGTCGAACACTGAAGCTTTCTTT. Amino acids: CASSPQGSNTEAFF.

This clonotype was detected many times. The rearrangement links TRBV7-2 to TRBJ2-3; 13 nucleotides line up with TRBD2. The junction had 13 bases not matched to a gene; V was cut back by 6 bases and J by 4 bases. In germline, CDR1 is SGHTA, CDR2 FQGNSA. The CDR3 totals 18 residues. The CDR3 sequence: CASRQTLAGGGPADTQYF. The DNA of the CDR3 is TGTGCCAGCAGGCAGACACTAGCGGGGGGGGGACCCGCAGATACGCAGTATTTT. The variable domain in full, completed from reference TRBV7-2 and TRBJ2-3, reads GAGVSQSPSNKVTEKGKDVELRCDPISGHTALYWYRQSLGQGLEFLIYFQGNSAPDKSGLPSDRFSAERTGGSVSTLTIQRTQQEDSAVYLCASRQTLAGGGPADTQYFGPGTRLTVL.

This chain uses TRBV4-3 with TRBJ2-7, with a tentative D call TRBD1 (5 bases). This CDR3 comprises 19 residues. Between the trimmed V and J ends, which lost 1 base and 4 bases, there was a span of 26 bases. The germline V gene has CDR1 LGHNA and CDR2 YSLEER. The CDR3 bases are TGCGCCAGCAGCCAAGCAGGCGACAGCTCTTACCCGGGTTTATACGAGCAGTACTTC. Protein: CASSQAGDSSYPGLYEQYF.

In this sample, this clonotype turned up many times. This chain uses TRBV11-2 with TRBJ2-1; 11 bases line up with TRBD2. The CDR3 is made up of 14 amino acids. The trim removed 8 bases at V and 4 bases at J, leaving 4 bases unmatched. Germline values: CDR1 SGHAT, CDR2 FQNNGV. CDR3: CASALAGGYNEQFF. Here the CDR3 DNA reads TGTGCCAGCGCTCTAGCGGGGGGATACAATGAGCAGTTCTTC.

In its sample, this clonotype was seen a few times. Mismatch with germline at one junction end may stem from a read error. The chain links TRBV7-7 to TRBJ1-5, with 7 positions matching TRBD1. CDR3 size: 20 residues. Germline V gene data show CDR1 as SSHAT and CDR2 as FNYEAQ (reference sequence). The CDR3 loop reads CASSHQRGSGTDYSNQPQHF. Here the CDR3 DNA reads TGTGCTAGCAGCCATCAGAGGGGCAGTGGGACAGATTATAGCAATCAGCCCCAGCATTTT.